This note documents a single TCR beta chain sequence. This sample stems from a study of blood T cell repertoires in COVID-19. In the study overall: PBMCs, B-cell-depleted T cells, or T cells provided the cDNA or gDNA that made up the material.

Authors' data handling: Cell counts per sample came from amplifying reference gene primers. Using immunoSEQ multiplex PCR, the repertoire was profiled, and TCRdb retains in-frame clones only, with some absent. The V and J calls and the clone size are those of that table, but D and trimming were determined from the DNA. The data show 100,000 to 150,000 clones, more than 85% seen once. The source material was peripheral blood. This receptor was obtained from a man between 50 and 59 years old with active or convalescent COVID-19.

The CDR3 here is CASTLAGVGETQYF. The CDR3 nucleotides are TGTGCCAGCACCCTAGCGGGAGTAGGGGAGACCCAGTACTTC. V gene TRBV28 combines with J gene TRBJ2-5; 10 bases are shared with TRBD2. The CDR3 consists of 14 residues. The V gene end was trimmed by 7 bases and the J gene end by 5 bases; junction bases not matched to a gene: 7. Germline V gene sequence: CDR1 MDHEN, CDR2 SYDVKM.